This T cell receptor beta chain was captured in a study of identical twins. Template switching added a universal primer site; cDNA carried unique molecular identifiers. MiXCR was run by TCRdb on the 5' RACE reads, yielding one entry per CDR3 protein. Among about 150,000 distinct CDR3 sequences listed, roughly 3.3% were seen once. Ten or more counts support this clonotype. Every sampled donor was Caucasian and healthy. The ends were cut back, 3 bases at V and 3 bases at J, with 11 bases in the middle. This CDR3 region has 14 residues. The rearrangement links TRBV12-3 or TRBV12-4 to TRBJ1-2; no definite D call. This TCR was sampled from a man between 18 and 35 years old in good health. Material for sequencing was memory T cells sorted from blood. This CDR3 is CASSLPGAYYGYTF. The CDR3 bases are TGTGCCAGCAGTTTGCCAGGCGCCTACTATGGCTACACCTTC.